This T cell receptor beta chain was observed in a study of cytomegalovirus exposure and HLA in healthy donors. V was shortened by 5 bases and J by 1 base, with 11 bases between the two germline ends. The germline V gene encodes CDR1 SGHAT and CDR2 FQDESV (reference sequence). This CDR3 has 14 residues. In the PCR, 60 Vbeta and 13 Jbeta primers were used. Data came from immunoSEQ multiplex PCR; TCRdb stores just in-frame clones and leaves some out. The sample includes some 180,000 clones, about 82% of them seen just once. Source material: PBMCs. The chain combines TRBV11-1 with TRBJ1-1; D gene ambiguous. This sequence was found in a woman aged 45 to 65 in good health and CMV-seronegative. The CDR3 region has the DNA TGTGCCAGCAGCCGGCGGACTCCGAACACTGAAGCTTTCTTT. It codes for CASSRRTPNTEAFF.